Each of the 12 T cell receptor beta chains below was sequenced from the same sample in a study of control samples from healthy donors and cancer patients (TCRdb year 2020). Libraries were built with the immunoSEQ multiplex PCR assay. TCRdb holds this immuneACCESS table with in-frame rearrangements only. Some clones are missing; in checked studies, unresolved V genes explain under half, and the rest has no known cause. This sample lists roughly 140,000 clones; about 93% were detected once. The leading ten clones occupy 2.4% of the sample. Sample: blood. Source of these receptors: a man aged 50 to 60 in good health.

The rearrangement uses TRBV7-6 and TRBJ2-7; TRBD2 might be the D (5 bases). Trimming stripped 5 bases from V and 5 bases from J, with 16 bases between. CDR1 is SGHVS, CDR2 FNYEAQ, per germline. This CDR3 contains 14 residues. CDR3 coding DNA: TGTGCCAGCAGCCCCCGCCGGGATGTGAACGAGCAGTACTTC. Residues: CASSPRRDVNEQYF.

J is TRBJ2-2 and V is TRBV6-5; no reliable D call. V was shortened by 10 bases and J by 3 bases, with 9 bases between the two germline ends. CDR3 length: 12 residues. Germline values: CDR1 MNHEY, CDR2 SVGAGI. The CDR3 DNA follows: TGTGCCACACGGACGGACACCGGGGAGCTGTTTTTT. As protein: CATRTDTGELFF.

The chain has TRBV11-3 and TRBJ2-2, with D unclear. This CDR3 contains 16 residues. V lost 1 base and J 2 bases, leaving 11 bases between the germline ends. Germline CDR1 and CDR2: SGHNT and YENEEA. In DNA form, the CDR3 reads TGTGCCAGCAGCTTAGCCCTTATCGAAAACACCGGGGAGCTGTTTTTT. As protein: CASSLALIENTGELFF.

The rearrangement uses TRBV15 and TRBJ1-5; D is unresolved. The CDR3 spans 14 residues. The germline V gene encodes CDR1 LNHNV and CDR2 YYDKDF (reference sequence). V was clipped by 3 bases and J by 6 bases, with 12 bases between them. The CDR3 DNA sequence: TGTGCCACCAGCAGCAGGCTCCCAGGTCAGCCCCAGCATTTT. Translating gives CATSSRLPGQPQHF.

The rearrangement uses TRBV19 and TRBJ2-3; TRBD2 matches at 7 bases. There are 15 residues in the CDR3. J lost 2 bases, V lost 6 bases, and 8 bases had no gene match. Germline V gene lookup returns CDR1 LNHDA and CDR2 SQIVND (reference sequence). CDR3 residues: CASSPPGLLTDTQYF. In DNA form, the CDR3 reads TGTGCCAGTAGCCCTCCGGGACTACTCACAGATACGCAGTATTTT.

The J gene is TRBJ2-7, the V gene TRBV27; TRBD2 agrees at 7 bases. CDR1 and CDR2 from the germline V gene are MNHEY and SMNVEV (reference sequence). V trimming: 6 bases; J trimming: 4 bases; junction bases outside the gene matches: 9. CDR3 length equals 14 residues. CDR3 sequence reads: CASRPAGWEYEQYF. The CDR3 DNA is TGTGCCAGCAGACCAGCGGGATGGGAGTACGAGCAGTACTTC.

This clone was seen only once. The genes are TRBV19 and TRBJ2-2; 7 nucleotides align to TRBD2. The CDR3 totals 15 residues. The V gene's germline CDR1 is LNHDA and CDR2 SQIVND (reference sequence). V shed 3 bases, J shed 0 bases, and the junction held 1 base outside the gene matches. The chain's CDR3 is CASSMGLTNTGELFF. CDR3 nucleotide sequence: TGTGCCAGTAGTATGGGACTAACGAACACCGGGGAGCTGTTTTTT.

J is TRBJ2-1 and V is TRBV5-1; D gene uncertain. V shed 2 bases and J shed 9 bases, with 9 bases lying between them. The CDR3 totals 12 residues. Germline-derived CDR1 and CDR2 are SGHRS and YFSETQ. CDR3 DNA sequence: TGCGCCAGCAGCTTAGTCGGCATTGAGCAGTTCTTC. Its protein product is CASSLVGIEQFF.

The chain couples TRBV11-3 to TRBJ1-1; D remains ambiguous. The germline V gene encodes CDR1 SGHNT and CDR2 YENEEA. The CDR3 length is 13 residues. Trimming took off 2 bases at V and 3 bases at J, with 7 bases between the two ends. Here the CDR3 DNA reads TGTGCCAGCAGCTTAAGAAGGGACACTGAAGCTTTCTTT. Its protein product is CASSLRRDTEAFF.

The chain links TRBV29-1 to TRBJ2-7, with 9 bases fitting TRBD1. V lost 7 bases to trimming and J lost 5 bases; unmatched junction nucleotides: 9. This CDR3 spans 13 amino acids. Germline CDR1 SQVTM, CDR2 ANQGSEA. CDR3 region: CSAAGTGSHEQYF. CDR3 DNA sequence: TGCAGCGCTGCCGGGACAGGGAGCCACGAGCAGTACTTC.

The V call is TRBV5-1, the J call TRBJ2-5; 12 bases match TRBD1. V gave up 4 bases and J gave up 4 bases; unmatched junction bases: 5. The CDR3 has 15 amino acids. The V gene's germline CDR1 is SGHRS and CDR2 YFSETQ. This CDR3 reads CASSPGQGAGETQYF. Here the CDR3 DNA reads TGCGCCAGCAGCCCGGGACAGGGGGCAGGAGAGACCCAGTACTTC.

The chain couples TRBV3-1 (or the pseudogene TRBV3-2) to TRBJ1-1; TRBD1 aligns across 9 bases. V lost 6 bases and J lost 5; bases outside the gene matches: 7. This CDR3 has 14 amino acids. Germline-derived CDR1 and CDR2 are LGHDT and YNNKEL (reference sequence). The CDR3 is CASSRTGGRTEAFF. CDR3 DNA sequence: TGTGCCAGCAGTCGTACAGGGGGCCGGACTGAAGCTTTCTTT.